One T cell receptor (beta chain) is described in this entry. Antigen: not known. The junction does not match germline at one end; this may be a read error. The sample is drawn from a study of Graves' ophthalmopathy and Graves' hyperthyroidism. Study-wide points: Blood also held most thyroid clonotypes expanded above 0.001 frequency.

Amplified TCR beta CDR3 regions were obtained using RNA transcripts as template. HTBI primers served in a first-round RT-PCR, which a second-round multiplex PCR followed. TCRdb re-called the multiplex PCR reads with MiXCR, one entry per CDR3 protein. The sample holds about 700,000 distinct CDR3 sequences, roughly 41% seen once. Ophthalmopathy was moderately-to-severely active, CAS at least 3, NOSPECS at least 4, lasting under 3 months. Pregnant or lactating patients and those with other autoimmune diseases or uncontrolled infections were excluded. Germline CDR1 is SGDLS and CDR2 is YYNGEE. CDR3 length equals 14 residues.

The TCR comes from an adult man with Graves' ophthalmopathy. This chain connects TRBV9 to TRBJ1-1, with D possibly being TRBD1 (6 bases). Sequencing was done on a sample of peripheral blood. The CDR3 DNA reads TGTGCCAGCAGCGTTGGACAGATGAACACTGGAGCTTTCTTT. This sequence encodes CASSVGQMNTGAFF.